The entry that follows covers one T cell receptor (beta chain) sequence. Its target is unknown. Germline loops: CDR1 MNHEY, CDR2 SVGAGI. The CDR3 spans 15 residues. The V gene lost 5 bases and the J gene lost 0 bases, with 13 bases spanning the gap. The entry originates in a study of shared clonotypes between healthy human individuals. Study-level points and caveats: It was anticipated that sequencing depth would influence how many clonotypes donors shared. The researchers took only blood, and tissue repertoires probably look different. Naive CD4 clonotype sharing across several donors was roughly 5%.

On sorted subsets, replicate PCRs used 150 to 250 ng DNA, or approximately 33,000 T cell genomes. The table came from immunoSEQ multiplex PCR; TCRdb's copy has only in-frame clones and leaves some out. The profile shows roughly 1,100,000 clones, under 80% of them singletons. The TCR sequence derives from a man younger than 35 in good health. The chain has TRBV6-5 and TRBJ1-1; D gene uncertain. The sequencing input was memory CD4+ T cells sorted from blood. Subset meaning: CD45RA-negative fraction. CDR3 sequence reads: CASSQTLGLNTEAFF. The CDR3 nucleotides are TGTGCCAGCAGTCAGACCTTGGGCTTGAACACTGAAGCTTTCTTT.